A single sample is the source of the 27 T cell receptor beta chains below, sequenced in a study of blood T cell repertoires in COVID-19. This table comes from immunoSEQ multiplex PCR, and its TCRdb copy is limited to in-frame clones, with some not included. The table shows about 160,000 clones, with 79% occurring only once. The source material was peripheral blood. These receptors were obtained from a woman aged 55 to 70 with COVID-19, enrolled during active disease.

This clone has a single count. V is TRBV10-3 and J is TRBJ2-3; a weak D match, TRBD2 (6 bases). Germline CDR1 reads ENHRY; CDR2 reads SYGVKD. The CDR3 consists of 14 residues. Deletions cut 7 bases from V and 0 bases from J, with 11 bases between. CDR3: CAITRGGSTDTQYF. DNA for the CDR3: TGTGCCATCACTCGGGGAGGTAGCACAGATACGCAGTATTTT.

The CDR3 DNA sequence: TGTGCCAGCAGCCAAGATCCAGGTCGAAATGAGCAGTTCTTC. The encoded protein is CASSQDPGRNEQFF. The chain has TRBV3-1 (or the pseudogene TRBV3-2) and TRBJ2-1; D is unclear. The CDR3 is made up of 14 amino acids. V lost 0 bases and J lost 7, with 10 bases in between. Germline-derived CDR1 and CDR2 are LGHDT and YNNKEL (reference sequence).

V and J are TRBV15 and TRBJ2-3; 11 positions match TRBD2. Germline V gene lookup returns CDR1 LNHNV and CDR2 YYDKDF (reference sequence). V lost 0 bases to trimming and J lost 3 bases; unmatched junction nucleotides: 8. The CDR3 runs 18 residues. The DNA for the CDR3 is TGTGCCACCAGCAGAGACCCGGGACTAGCGGCGGGGACAGATACGCAGTATTTT. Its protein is CATSRDPGLAAGTDTQYF.

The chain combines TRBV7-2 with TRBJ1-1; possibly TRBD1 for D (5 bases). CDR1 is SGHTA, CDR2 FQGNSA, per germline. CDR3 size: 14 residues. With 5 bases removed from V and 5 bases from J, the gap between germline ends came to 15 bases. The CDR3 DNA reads TGTGCCAGCAGCACGTGGCGGGGGGGTACTGAAGCTTTCTTT. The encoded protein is CASSTWRGGTEAFF.

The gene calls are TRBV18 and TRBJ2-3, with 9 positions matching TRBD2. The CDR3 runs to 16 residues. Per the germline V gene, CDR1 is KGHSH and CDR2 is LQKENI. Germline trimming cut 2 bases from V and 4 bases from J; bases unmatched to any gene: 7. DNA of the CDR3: TGTGCCAGCTCACCATCTTCCCGCGGGGGGGCAGATACGCAGTATTTT. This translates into CASSPSSRGGADTQYF.

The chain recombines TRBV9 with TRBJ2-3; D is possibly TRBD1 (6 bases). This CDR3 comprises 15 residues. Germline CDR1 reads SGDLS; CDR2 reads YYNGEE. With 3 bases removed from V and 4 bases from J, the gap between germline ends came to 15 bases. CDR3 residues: CASSEEQGPADTQYF. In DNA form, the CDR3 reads TGTGCCAGCAGCGAGGAACAGGGCCCAGCAGATACGCAGTATTTT.

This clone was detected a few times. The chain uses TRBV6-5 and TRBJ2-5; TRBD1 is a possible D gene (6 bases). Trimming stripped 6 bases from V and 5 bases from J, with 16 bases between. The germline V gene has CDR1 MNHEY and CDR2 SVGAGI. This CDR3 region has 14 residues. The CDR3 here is CASSVQGTGETQYF. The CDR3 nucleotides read TGTGCCAGCAGCGTTCAGGGGACGGGGGAGACCCAGTACTTC.

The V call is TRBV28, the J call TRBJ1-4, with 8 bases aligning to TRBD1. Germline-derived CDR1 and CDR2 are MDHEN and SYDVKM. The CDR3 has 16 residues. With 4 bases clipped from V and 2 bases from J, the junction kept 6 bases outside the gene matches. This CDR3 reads CASSYTGGVTNEKLFF. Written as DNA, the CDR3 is TGTGCCAGCAGTTACACAGGGGGGGTGACTAATGAAAAACTGTTTTTT. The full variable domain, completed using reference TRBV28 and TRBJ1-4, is DVKVTQSSRYLVKRTGEKVFLECVQDMDHENMFWYRQDPGLGLRLIYFSYDVKMKEKGDIPEGYSVSREKKERFSLILESASTNQTSMYLCASSYTGGVTNEKLFFGSGTQLSVL.

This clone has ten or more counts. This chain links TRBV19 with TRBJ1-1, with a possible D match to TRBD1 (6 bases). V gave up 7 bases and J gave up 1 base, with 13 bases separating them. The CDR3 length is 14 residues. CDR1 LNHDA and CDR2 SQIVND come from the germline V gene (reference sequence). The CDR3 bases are TGTGCCAGTACTCTCCAGGGGACGAACACTGAAGCTTTCTTT. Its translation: CASTLQGTNTEAFF.

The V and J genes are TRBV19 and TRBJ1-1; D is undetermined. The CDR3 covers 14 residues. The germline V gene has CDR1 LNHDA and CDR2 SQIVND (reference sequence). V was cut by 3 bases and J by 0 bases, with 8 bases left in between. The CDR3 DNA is TGTGCCAGTAGTATGCCGGGAATGAACACTGAAGCTTTCTTT. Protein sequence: CASSMPGMNTEAFF.

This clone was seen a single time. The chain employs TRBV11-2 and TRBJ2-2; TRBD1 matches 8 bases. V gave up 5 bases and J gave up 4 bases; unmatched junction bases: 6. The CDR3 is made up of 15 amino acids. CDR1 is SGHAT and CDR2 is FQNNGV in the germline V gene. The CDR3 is CASSARTGGTGELFF. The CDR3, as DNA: TGTGCCAGCAGCGCTCGCACAGGGGGCACCGGGGAGCTGTTTTTT. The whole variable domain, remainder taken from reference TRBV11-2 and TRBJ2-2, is EAGVAQSPRYKIIEKRQSVAFWCNPISGHATLYWYQQILGQGPKLLIQFQNNGVVDDSQLPKDRFSAERLKGVDSTLKIQPAKLEDSAVYLCASSARTGGTGELFFGEGSRLTVL.

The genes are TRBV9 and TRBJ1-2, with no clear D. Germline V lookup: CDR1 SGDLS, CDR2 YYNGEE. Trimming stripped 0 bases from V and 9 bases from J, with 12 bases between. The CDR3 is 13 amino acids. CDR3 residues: CASSVDHGGRYTF. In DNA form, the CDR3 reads TGTGCCAGCAGCGTAGACCACGGCGGGCGCTACACCTTC. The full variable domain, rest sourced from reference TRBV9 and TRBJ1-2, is DSGVTQTPKHLITATGQRVTLRCSPRSGDLSVYWYQQSLDQGLQFLIQYYNGEERAKGNILERFSAQQFPDLHSELNLSSLELGDSALYFCASSVDHGGRYTFGSGTRLTVV.

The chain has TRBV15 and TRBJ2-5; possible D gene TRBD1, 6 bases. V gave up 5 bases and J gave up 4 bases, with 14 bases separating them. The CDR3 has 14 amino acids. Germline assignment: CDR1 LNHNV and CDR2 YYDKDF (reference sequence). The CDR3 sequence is CATSPASRGETQYF. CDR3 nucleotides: TGTGCCACCAGCCCAGCTTCCAGGGGAGAGACCCAGTACTTC.

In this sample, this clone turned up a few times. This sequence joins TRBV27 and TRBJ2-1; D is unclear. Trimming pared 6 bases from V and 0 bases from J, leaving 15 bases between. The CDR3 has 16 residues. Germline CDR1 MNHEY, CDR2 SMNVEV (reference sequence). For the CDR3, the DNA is TGTGCCAGCAGCCGAAGCGTGGATAGCTCCTACAATGAGCAGTTCTTC. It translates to CASSRSVDSSYNEQFF.

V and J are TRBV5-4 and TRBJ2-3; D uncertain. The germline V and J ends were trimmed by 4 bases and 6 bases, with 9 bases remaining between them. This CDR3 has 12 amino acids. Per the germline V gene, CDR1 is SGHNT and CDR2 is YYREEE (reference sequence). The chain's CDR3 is CASSPTGDTQYF. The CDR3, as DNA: TGTGCCAGCAGCCCTACCGGGGATACGCAGTATTTT. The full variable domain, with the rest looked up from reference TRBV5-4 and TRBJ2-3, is ETGVTQSPTHLIKTRGQQVTLRCSSQSGHNTVSWYQQALGQGPQFIFQYYREEENGRGNFPPRFSGLQFPNYSSELNVNALELDDSALYLCASSPTGDTQYFGPGTRLTVL.

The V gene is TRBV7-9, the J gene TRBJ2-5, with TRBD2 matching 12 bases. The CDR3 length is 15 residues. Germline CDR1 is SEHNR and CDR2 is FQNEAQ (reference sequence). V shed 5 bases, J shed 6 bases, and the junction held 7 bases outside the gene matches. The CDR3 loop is CASSPSGGALKTQYF. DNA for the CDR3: TGTGCCAGCAGCCCTAGCGGGGGGGCTCTGAAGACCCAGTACTTC.

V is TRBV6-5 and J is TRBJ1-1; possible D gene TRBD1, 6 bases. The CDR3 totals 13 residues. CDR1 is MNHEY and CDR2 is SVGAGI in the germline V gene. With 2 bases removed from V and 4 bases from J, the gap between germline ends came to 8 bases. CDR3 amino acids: CASSYPTGTEAFF. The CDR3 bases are TGTGCCAGCAGTTACCCGACAGGCACTGAAGCTTTCTTT.

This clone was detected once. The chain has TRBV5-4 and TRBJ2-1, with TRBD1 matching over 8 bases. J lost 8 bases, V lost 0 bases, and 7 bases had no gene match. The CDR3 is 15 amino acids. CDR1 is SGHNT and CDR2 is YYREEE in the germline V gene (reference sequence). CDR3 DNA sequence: TGTGCCAGCAGCTTGGGGCAGGGGGCCGGTGATGAGCAGTTCTTC. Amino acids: CASSLGQGAGDEQFF.

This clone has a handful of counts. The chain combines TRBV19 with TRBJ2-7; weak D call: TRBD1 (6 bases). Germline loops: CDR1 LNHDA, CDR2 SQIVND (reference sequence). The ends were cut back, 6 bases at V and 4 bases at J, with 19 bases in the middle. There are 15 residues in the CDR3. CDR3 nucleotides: TGTGCCAGTAGCCAAACCGGGACACCAACTTACGAGCAGTACTTC. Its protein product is CASSQTGTPTYEQYF.

The CDR3 is CASSVPPGQTYEQYF. The CDR3 DNA reads TGTGCCAGCAGCGTACCACCGGGACAGACCTACGAGCAGTACTTC. The rearrangement uses TRBV9 and TRBJ2-7; 7 nucleotides align to TRBD1. V lost 1 base and J lost 2; bases outside the gene matches: 6. The CDR3 sequence is 15 residues long. Per germline, CDR1 SGDLS and CDR2 YYNGEE.

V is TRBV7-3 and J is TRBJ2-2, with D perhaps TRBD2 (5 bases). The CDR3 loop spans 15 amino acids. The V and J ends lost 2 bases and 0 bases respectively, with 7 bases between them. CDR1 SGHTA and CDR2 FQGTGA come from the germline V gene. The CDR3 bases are TGTGCCAGCAGCTTAGTAGCGACGAACACCGGGGAGCTGTTTTTT. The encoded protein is CASSLVATNTGELFF.

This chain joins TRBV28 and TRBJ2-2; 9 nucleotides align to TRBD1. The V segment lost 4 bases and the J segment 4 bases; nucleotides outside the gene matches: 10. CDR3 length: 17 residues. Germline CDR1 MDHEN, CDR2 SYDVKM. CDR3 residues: CASSSQPGTGPTGELFF. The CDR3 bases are TGTGCCAGCAGTTCCCAGCCCGGGACAGGGCCCACCGGGGAGCTGTTTTTT.

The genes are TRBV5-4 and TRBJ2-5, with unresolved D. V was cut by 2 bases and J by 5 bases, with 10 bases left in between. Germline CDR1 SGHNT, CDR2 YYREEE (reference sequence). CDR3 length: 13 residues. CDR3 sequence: CASSFHNAETQYF. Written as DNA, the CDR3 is TGTGCCAGCAGCTTTCACAATGCCGAGACCCAGTACTTC.

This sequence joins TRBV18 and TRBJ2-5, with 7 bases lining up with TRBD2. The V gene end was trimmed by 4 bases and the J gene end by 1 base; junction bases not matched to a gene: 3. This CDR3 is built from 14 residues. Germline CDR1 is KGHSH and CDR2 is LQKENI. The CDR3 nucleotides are TGTGCCAGCTCACATACTAGCGTCCAAGAGACCCAGTACTTC. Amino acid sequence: CASSHTSVQETQYF. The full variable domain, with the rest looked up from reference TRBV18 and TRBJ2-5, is NAGVMQNPRHLVRRRGQEARLRCSPMKGHSHVYWYRQLPEEGLKFMVYLQKENIIDESGMPKERFSAEFPKEGPSILRIQQVVRGDSAAYFCASSHTSVQETQYFGPGTRLLVL.

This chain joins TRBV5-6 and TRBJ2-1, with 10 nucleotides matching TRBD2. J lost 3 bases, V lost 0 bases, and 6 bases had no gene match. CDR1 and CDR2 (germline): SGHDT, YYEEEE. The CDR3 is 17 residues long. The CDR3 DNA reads TGTGCCAGCAGCTTGGCGGGTAGCGGGAGGAACTACAATGAGCAGTTCTTC. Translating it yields CASSLAGSGRNYNEQFF.

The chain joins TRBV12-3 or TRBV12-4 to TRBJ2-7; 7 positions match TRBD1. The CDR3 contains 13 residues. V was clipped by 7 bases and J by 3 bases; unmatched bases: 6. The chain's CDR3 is CASKYRGSYEQYF. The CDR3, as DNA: TGTGCCAGCAAGTACAGGGGAAGCTACGAGCAGTACTTC.

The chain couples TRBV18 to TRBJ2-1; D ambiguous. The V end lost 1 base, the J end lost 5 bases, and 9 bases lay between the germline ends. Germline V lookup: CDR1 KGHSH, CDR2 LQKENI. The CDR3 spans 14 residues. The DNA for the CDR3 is TGTGCCAGCTCACCACAGTCCGGTCACAATGAGCAGTTCTTC. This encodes CASSPQSGHNEQFF. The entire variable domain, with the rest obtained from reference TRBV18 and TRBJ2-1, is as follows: NAGVMQNPRHLVRRRGQEARLRCSPMKGHSHVYWYRQLPEEGLKFMVYLQKENIIDESGMPKERFSAEFPKEGPSILRIQQVVRGDSAAYFCASSPQSGHNEQFFGPGTRLTVL.